Below, 9 T cell receptor beta chains from the same sample are listed, as sequenced in a study of OX40 agonist ivuxolimab in advanced cancers. Assay used: immunoSEQ multiplex PCR; TCRdb lists only in-frame clones, some missing. The sample contains about 75,000 clones, just over 85% of which appear only once. This sample comprised CD4+ or CD8+ T cells sorted from blood, obtained in a trial of the OX40 agonist ivuxolimab. Source of these receptors: an adult with an advanced solid tumor such as melanoma, head and neck, liver or kidney cancer.

The V gene is TRBV5-1, the J gene TRBJ1-3; D is perhaps TRBD1 (6 bases). The CDR3 length is 16 residues. The ends were cut back, 0 bases at V and 3 bases at J, with 13 bases in the middle. Germline assignment: CDR1 SGHRS and CDR2 YFSETQ. The CDR3 loop reads CASSLGVPRGGNTIYF. The DNA for the CDR3 is TGCGCCAGCAGCTTGGGGGTCCCCAGGGGTGGAAACACCATATATTTT.

The V and J genes are TRBV4-2 and TRBJ1-4; 7 bases match TRBD1. The CDR3 is 16 amino acids. V was pared by 0 bases and J by 7 bases, with 8 bases of the junction left unmatched. Germline CDR1 reads LGHNA; CDR2 reads YNFKEQ. The CDR3 protein is CASSQDWGRGSEKLFF. The CDR3 region has the DNA TGTGCCAGCAGCCAAGATTGGGGCAGGGGGAGTGAAAAACTGTTTTTT.

The gene calls are TRBV27 and TRBJ1-5, with a weak D call TRBD1 (5 bases). V dropped 6 bases and J dropped 7 bases, with 10 bases sitting between them. In germline, CDR1 is MNHEY, CDR2 SMNVEV (reference sequence). CDR3 length: 12 amino acids. The chain's CDR3 is CASRGDGQPQHF. CDR3 nucleotide sequence: TGTGCCAGCAGAGGGGATGGGCAGCCCCAGCATTTT.

The chain joins TRBV6-5 to TRBJ2-3, with D perhaps matching TRBD2 (5 bases). V was cut by 7 bases and J by 2 bases, with 10 bases left in between. Germline V gene lookup returns CDR1 MNHEY and CDR2 SVGAGI. This CDR3 is 13 amino acids long. This CDR3 is CASKGLTTDTQYF. The CDR3, as DNA: TGTGCCAGCAAAGGACTTACCACAGATACGCAGTATTTT.

The V and J genes are TRBV2 and TRBJ2-5, with D possibly called TRBD1 or TRBD2 (6 bases each). Deletions cut 4 bases from V and 2 bases from J, with 11 bases between. There are 14 residues in the CDR3. The germline V gene encodes CDR1 SNHLY and CDR2 FYNNEI. In nucleotides, the CDR3 is TGTGCCAGCAGTGCTTGGGGGGCGCAAGAGACCCAGTACTTC. Its protein is CASSAWGAQETQYF.

The rearrangement links TRBV6-5 to TRBJ2-3; D might be TRBD1 (5 bases). Germline V lookup: CDR1 MNHEY, CDR2 SVGAGI. V was trimmed by 5 bases and J by 12 bases, leaving 15 bases between them. The CDR3 runs to 12 residues. Written as DNA, the CDR3 is TGTGCCAGCAGTGACGACAGCGAAATTCAGTATTTT. It codes for CASSDDSEIQYF.

V is TRBV5-8 and J is TRBJ2-3; 7 bases line up with TRBD2. The germline V gene encodes CDR1 SGHTS and CDR2 YDEGEE. V lost 3 bases and J lost 2; bases outside the gene matches: 12. The CDR3 spans 17 residues. The CDR3 sequence is CASSSWTGGRSTDTQYF. The CDR3 DNA reads as TGTGCCAGCAGCTCATGGACGGGAGGAAGGTCCACAGATACGCAGTATTTT.

The CDR3 is CASSLTAGVLRNTGELFF. CDR3 DNA sequence: TGTGCCAGCAGCTTAACGGCGGGGGTCTTGAGGAACACCGGGGAGCTGTTTTTT. This chain links TRBV7-3 with TRBJ2-2; 7 positions match TRBD2. The CDR3 length is 18 residues. V lost 0 bases and J lost 1; bases outside the gene matches: 8. From germline, CDR1 is SGHTA and CDR2 FQGTGA. The full variable domain, with the rest looked up from reference TRBV7-3 and TRBJ2-2, is GAGVSQTPSNKVTEKGKYVELRCDPISGHTALYWYRQSLGQGPEFLIYFQGTGAADDSGLPNDRFFAVRPEGSVSTLKIQRTERGDSAVYLCASSLTAGVLRNTGELFFGEGSRLTVL.

The chain uses TRBV5-1 and TRBJ2-1; a weak D match, TRBD2 (5 bases). Per germline, CDR1 SGHRS and CDR2 YFSETQ. V dropped 0 bases and J dropped 2 bases, with 6 bases sitting between them. CDR3 length equals 14 residues. The CDR3 nucleotides read TGCGCCAGCAGCTTGGAGAGGGCCTACAATGAGCAGTTCTTC. It yields the protein CASSLERAYNEQFF.